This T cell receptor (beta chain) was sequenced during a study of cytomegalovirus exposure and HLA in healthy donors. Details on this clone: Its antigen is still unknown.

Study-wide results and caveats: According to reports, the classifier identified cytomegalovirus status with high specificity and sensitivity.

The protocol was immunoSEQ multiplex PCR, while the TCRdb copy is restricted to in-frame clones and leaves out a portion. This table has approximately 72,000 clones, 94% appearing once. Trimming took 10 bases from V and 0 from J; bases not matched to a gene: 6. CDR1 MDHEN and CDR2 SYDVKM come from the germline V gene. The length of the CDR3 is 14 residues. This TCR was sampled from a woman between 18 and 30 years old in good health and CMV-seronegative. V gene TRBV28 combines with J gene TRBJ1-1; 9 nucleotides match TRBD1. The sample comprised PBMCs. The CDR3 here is CATWTGALNTEAFF. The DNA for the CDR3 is TGTGCCACCTGGACAGGGGCTTTGAACACTGAAGCTTTCTTT.